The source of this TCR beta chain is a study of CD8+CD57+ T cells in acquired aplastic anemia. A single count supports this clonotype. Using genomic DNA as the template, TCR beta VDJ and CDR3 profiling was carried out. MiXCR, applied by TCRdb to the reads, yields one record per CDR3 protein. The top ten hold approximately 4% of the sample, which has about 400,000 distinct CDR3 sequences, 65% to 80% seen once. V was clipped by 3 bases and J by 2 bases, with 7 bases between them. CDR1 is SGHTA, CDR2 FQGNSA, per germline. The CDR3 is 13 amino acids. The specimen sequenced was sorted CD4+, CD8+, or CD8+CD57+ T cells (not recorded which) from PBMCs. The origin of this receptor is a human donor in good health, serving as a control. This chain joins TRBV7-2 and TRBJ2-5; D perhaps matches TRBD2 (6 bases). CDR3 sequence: CASSFGLQETQYF. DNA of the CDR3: TGTGCCAGCAGCTTTGGACTACAAGAGACCCAGTACTTC.